The T cell receptor beta chain described here comes from a study of blood T cell repertoires in COVID-19. For the study at large: COVID-19 samples from acute and convalescent phases originated in the United States, Italy and Spain. PBMCs, B-cell-depleted T cells, or T cells were the source of the cDNA or gDNA that made up the material.

The CDR3 runs 15 residues. V lost 6 bases, J lost 5 bases, and 11 bases stayed unmatched. CDR1 is MDHEN and CDR2 is SYDVKM in the germline V gene. In the study's own analysis: Using reference gene primer amplification, nucleated cell counts were estimated. Profiled with immunoSEQ multiplex PCR; TCRdb holds only in-frame clones, not every one. For V, J and clone size, that table is used; D and trimming come from the DNA. The sample holds around 86,000 clones, around 85% seen once. The source material was peripheral blood. This chain connects TRBV28 to TRBJ2-7; 9 bases match TRBD1. This sequence was found in a man aged 80 or over with acute or convalescent COVID-19. The CDR3 nucleotides are TGTGCCAGCAGGGGACCTGGGACAGGGAGCAACGAGCAGTACTTC. Translating gives CASRGPGTGSNEQYF.